Each of the 7 T cell receptor beta chains below was sequenced from the same sample in a study of blood T cell repertoires in COVID-19. Assay: immunoSEQ multiplex PCR; the TCRdb copy retains only in-frame clones and omits some. The sample lists under 300,000 clones; roughly 85% were seen once. Material: peripheral blood. These receptors were obtained from a woman in her 70s with acute or convalescent COVID-19.

The rearrangement uses TRBV29-1 and TRBJ1-1; weak D call: TRBD1 (6 bases). The CDR3 contains 12 residues. Trimming took off 6 bases at V and 6 bases at J, with 14 bases between the two ends. Germline CDR1 reads SQVTM; CDR2 reads ANQGSEA. CDR3 residues: CSVGRGRAEAFF. CDR3 nucleotide sequence: TGCAGCGTCGGCAGGGGTCGGGCTGAAGCTTTCTTT.

V and J are TRBV4-1 and TRBJ1-5, with D perhaps TRBD1 (6 bases). The CDR3 loop spans 14 amino acids. The V and J ends lost 6 bases and 6 bases respectively, with 15 bases between them. Germline CDR1 reads MGHRA; CDR2 reads YSYEKL. This CDR3 reads CASRLTGFGQPQHF. As DNA, the CDR3 is TGCGCCAGCAGACTAACAGGGTTCGGTCAGCCCCAGCATTTT.

The chain couples TRBV7-8 to TRBJ2-7, with D uncertain. V lost 1 base to trimming and J lost 6 bases, with 7 bases between them. The germline CDR1 and CDR2 sequences are SGHVS and FQNEAQ. This CDR3 contains 12 residues. CDR3 in DNA: TGTGCCAGCAGCTTAGAAGCGTTCGAGCAGTACTTC. It translates to CASSLEAFEQYF.

The rearrangement joins TRBV5-1 to TRBJ1-4; the match to TRBD1 covers 10 bases. The V gene's germline CDR1 is SGHRS and CDR2 YFSETQ. V shed 4 bases and J 8 bases; nucleotides not matched to a gene: 5. The CDR3 is 14 amino acids. The CDR3 sequence: CASSGDRGKEKLFF. The CDR3 nucleotides are TGCGCCAGCAGCGGGGACAGGGGAAAGGAAAAACTGTTTTTT.

The chain has TRBV19 and TRBJ2-4; D is possibly TRBD1 (6 bases). This CDR3 has 15 residues. The germline gives CDR1 LNHDA, CDR2 SQIVND (reference sequence). V lost 3 bases, J lost 8 bases, and 17 bases lay in between. CDR3 DNA sequence: TGTGCCAGTAGTATCGGGCAGGGGCTCGGGCACATTCAGTACTTC. Translated: CASSIGQGLGHIQYF.

This clone appeared a few times. Other DNA sequences in the same sample also yield this CDR3. The chain is built from TRBV5-1 and TRBJ2-7; 9 positions match TRBD1. The germline CDR1 and CDR2 sequences are SGHRS and YFSETQ. V dropped 4 bases and J dropped 3; count of bases not matched to a gene: 2. The length of the CDR3 is 13 residues. As DNA, the CDR3 is TGCGCCAGCAGCGGGGGACAGGGCTACGAGCAGTACTTC. This translates into CASSGGQGYEQYF.

CDR3 amino acids: CASSQEAEKLFF. CDR3 nucleotide sequence: TGTGCCAGCAGCCAAGAGGCTGAAAAACTGTTTTTT. The J gene is TRBJ1-4, the V gene TRBV4-2; no definite D call. Germline V gives CDR1 LGHNA, CDR2 YNFKEQ. Trimming removed 0 bases at V and 7 bases at J, with 3 bases between. This CDR3 contains 12 residues.